The T cell receptor (beta chain) described here comes from a study of T cell changes during pregnancy in multiple sclerosis. This CDR3 has 16 amino acids. V trimming: 6 bases; J trimming: 0 bases; junction bases outside the gene matches: 10. Germline V gene data show CDR1 as SQVTM and CDR2 as ANQGSEA. Clones were sequenced by immunoSEQ multiplex PCR, and TCRdb holds only the in-frame ones, with some missing. In the table there are around 130,000 clones, 90% to 98% of which are singletons. The material sequenced was peripheral blood, taken after pregnancy. The J gene is TRBJ2-4, the V gene TRBV29-1, with 8 positions matching TRBD1. This TCR came from a female donor with multiple sclerosis, enrolled in a pregnancy study. The CDR3 here is CSVSRDRRLAKNIQYF. In DNA form, the CDR3 reads TGCAGCGTCAGTCGGGACAGGAGACTAGCCAAAAACATTCAGTACTTC. The variable domain in full, with the rest retrieved from reference TRBV29-1 and TRBJ2-4, is SAVISQKPSRDICQRGTSLTIQCQVDSQVTMMFWYRQQPGQSLTLIATANQGSEATYESGFVIDKFPISRPNLTFSTLTVSNMSPEDSSIYLCSVSRDRRLAKNIQYFGAGTRLSVL.